This TCR beta chain came from a study of beta chain features in type 1 diabetes. Study as a whole: Analysis included about 100 million sorted cells drawn from all samples. Broader study findings: Sequencing used cDNA, and cells with high TCR expression could therefore be over-represented. There was a moderate but significant shortening of TCRB CDR3s in all four CD4+ subsets of Type 1 diabetes patients.

The sequenced template was cDNA made from the entire isolated RNA. Clones were read by immunoSEQ multiplex PCR, and TCRdb kept only the in-frame ones, dropping some. Found here are hundreds of thousands of clones, roughly 12% of them singletons; the top ten hold about 0.017%. Concerning this clone: What it binds is unknown.

Purity exceeding 98% was reached by all sorted populations. Germline CDR1 LNHDA, CDR2 SQIVND (reference sequence). The V gene end was trimmed by 7 bases and the J gene end by 4 bases; junction bases not matched to a gene: 11. The CDR3 loop spans 15 amino acids. The source is a man between 18 and 35 years old in good health. Source material: naive CD4+ T cells from blood. This chain joins TRBV19 and TRBJ2-3, with 7 bases fitting TRBD2. The CDR3 DNA is TGTGCCAGTACCGCTAGCGGAGTAGATGCAGATACGCAGTATTTT. This translates into CASTASGVDADTQYF.